This is a list of T cell receptor beta chains from one sample in a study of glioma-infiltrating T cells. In TCRdb, the multiplex PCR reads were re-called with MiXCR into one record per CDR3 protein. The sample carries approximately 110,000 distinct CDR3 sequences, around a quarter recorded once. The sequenced sample consisted of glioma tissue, nonneoplastic brain tissue, or PBMCs (not recorded which). These receptors came from a human donor with low-grade glioma or glioblastoma, undergoing nonglioma brain surgery, or in good health (not recorded which). Each CDR3 is given with its conserved first and last residue. D genes are given only for firm matches. Not every row has a clone size; where given, it reads once, few, many or a size class.

d_gene: .; v_gene: TRBV3-1; j_gene: TRBJ1-5; abundance: .; len: 13; CDR3nt: TGTGCCAGCAGCCCCAAGGGCAATCAGCCCCAGCATTTT; CDR3aa: CASSPKGNQPQHF
d_gene: TRBD1; v_gene: TRBV7-2; j_gene: TRBJ1-6; abundance: many; len: 15; CDR3nt: TGTGCCAGCAGTCGGTCGGGACAGGGCAAATCACCCCTCCACTTT; CDR3aa: CASSRSGQGKSPLHF
d_gene: .; v_gene: TRBV6-1; j_gene: TRBJ1-2; abundance: many; len: 11; CDR3nt: TGTGCCAGCAGTTCGACGAATGGCTACACCTTC; CDR3aa: CASSSTNGYTF
d_gene: .; v_gene: TRBV19; j_gene: TRBJ1-5; abundance: many; len: 16; CDR3nt: TGTGCCAGTAGTCCCGGACGGAGACTTAGCAATCAGCCCCAGCATTTT; CDR3aa: CASSPGRRLSNQPQHF
d_gene: TRBD2; v_gene: TRBV4-1; j_gene: TRBJ2-1; abundance: many; len: 15; CDR3nt: TGCGCCAGCAGCCAGTCCGGGACTACCCTCAATGAGCAGTTCTTC; CDR3aa: CASSQSGTTLNEQFF
d_gene: TRBD1; v_gene: TRBV20-1; j_gene: TRBJ2-7; abundance: .; len: 13; CDR3nt: TGCAGTGCTTCCGGGACAGGGGACTACGAGCAGTACTTC; CDR3aa: CSASGTGDYEQYF
d_gene: TRBD1; v_gene: TRBV7-2; j_gene: TRBJ2-7; abundance: many; len: 15; CDR3nt: TGTGCCAGCAGCTTAAGGCAGGGGGAAGCCTACGAGCAGTACTTC; CDR3aa: CASSLRQGEAYEQYF
d_gene: TRBD2; v_gene: TRBV9; j_gene: TRBJ2-3; abundance: few; len: 18; CDR3nt: TGTGCCAGCAGCGTAGCTACAGGCCCTAGCGGAACCCCTGGTACGCAGTATTTT; CDR3aa: CASSVATGPSGTPGTQYF
d_gene: TRBD1; v_gene: TRBV4-1; j_gene: TRBJ2-1; abundance: once; len: 15; CDR3nt: TGCGCCAGCAGCCAAGACTACAGGGGGGTCTACGAGCAGTTCTTC; CDR3aa: CASSQDYRGVYEQFF
d_gene: .; v_gene: TRBV6-1; j_gene: TRBJ1-1; abundance: many; len: 14; CDR3nt: TGTGCCAGCAACCTCCGGGGCCGGAACACTGAAGCTTTCTTT; CDR3aa: CASNLRGRNTEAFF
d_gene: .; v_gene: TRBV5-1; j_gene: TRBJ1-2; abundance: many; len: 13; CDR3nt: TGCGCCAGCAGCGAGAGAGGGGACTATGGCTACACCTTC; CDR3aa: CASSERGDYGYTF
d_gene: TRBD1; v_gene: TRBV4-1; j_gene: TRBJ1-5; abundance: many; len: 15; CDR3nt: TGCGCCAGCAGCCATGGGACAGGGAGCAATCAGCCCCAGCATTTT; CDR3aa: CASSHGTGSNQPQHF
d_gene: TRBD1; v_gene: TRBV9; j_gene: TRBJ1-2; abundance: .; len: 13; CDR3nt: TGTGCCAGCAGCGTTGGAACAGGGGTTGGCTACACCTTC; CDR3aa: CASSVGTGVGYTF
d_gene: .; v_gene: TRBV7-3; j_gene: TRBJ2-2; abundance: few; len: 16; CDR3nt: TGTGCCAGCAGTTTTTCGAGGGCTAGCGACACCGGGGAGCTGTTTTTT; CDR3aa: CASSFSRASDTGELFF
d_gene: TRBD1; v_gene: TRBV7-9; j_gene: TRBJ1-2; abundance: .; len: 15; CDR3nt: TGTGCCAGCAGCCTGAACACCGGGACAGTTGAGGGCTACACCTTC; CDR3aa: CASSLNTGTVEGYTF
d_gene: .; v_gene: TRBV4-3; j_gene: TRBJ2-1; abundance: many; len: 14; CDR3nt: TGCGCCAGCAGCCAAGAGCAGGGCTACAATGAGCAGTTCTTC; CDR3aa: CASSQEQGYNEQFF
d_gene: .; v_gene: TRBV27; j_gene: TRBJ1-4; abundance: many; len: 16; CDR3nt: TGTGCCAGCAGTTTTGTTCCTGCCGCAACTAATGAAAAACTGTTTTTT; CDR3aa: CASSFVPAATNEKLFF
d_gene: .; v_gene: TRBV9; j_gene: TRBJ1-2; abundance: .; len: 14; CDR3nt: TGTGCCAGCAGCGCCGGGTCCACCTCGGGTGGCTACACCTTC; CDR3aa: CASSAGSTSGGYTF
d_gene: .; v_gene: TRBV7-3; j_gene: TRBJ1-2; abundance: many; len: 14; CDR3nt: TGTGCCAGCAGCTTATCGCCAGGGTCCAATGGCTACACCTTC; CDR3aa: CASSLSPGSNGYTF
d_gene: TRBD1; v_gene: TRBV6-4; j_gene: TRBJ2-1; abundance: many; len: 15; CDR3nt: TGTGCCAGCAGTCCGACAGGGGGCTCCTACAATGAGCAGTTCTTC; CDR3aa: CASSPTGGSYNEQFF
d_gene: .; v_gene: TRBV3-1; j_gene: TRBJ2-2; abundance: many; len: 12; CDR3nt: TGTGCCAGCAGTCAACTCACCGGGGAGCTGTTTTTT; CDR3aa: CASSQLTGELFF
d_gene: TRBD1; v_gene: TRBV6-4; j_gene: TRBJ2-2; abundance: many; len: 15; CDR3nt: TGTGCCAGCAGTGCCCAACAGGGGACCACCGGGGAGCTGTTTTTT; CDR3aa: CASSAQQGTTGELFF
d_gene: TRBD1; v_gene: TRBV6-2/TRBV6-3; j_gene: TRBJ2-7; abundance: many; len: 14; CDR3nt: TGTGCCAGCAGCCGGACAGGGCGGACCTACGAGCAGTACTTC; CDR3aa: CASSRTGRTYEQYF
d_gene: .; v_gene: TRBV4-1; j_gene: TRBJ1-1; abundance: many; len: 13; CDR3nt: TGCGCCAGCAGCCGCGGACGGGACACTGAAGCTTTCTTT; CDR3aa: CASSRGRDTEAFF
d_gene: .; v_gene: TRBV5-1; j_gene: TRBJ2-5; abundance: .; len: 14; CDR3nt: TGCGCCAGCAGCCCCGCGGGGAACCAAAAGACCCAGTACTTC; CDR3aa: CASSPAGNQKTQYF
d_gene: .; v_gene: TRBV19; j_gene: TRBJ1-1; abundance: .; len: 14; CDR3nt: TGTGCCAGTAGTTTACTCCGGGACCCATATGGGGCTTTCTTT; CDR3aa: CASSLLRDPYGAFF
d_gene: .; v_gene: TRBV5-1; j_gene: TRBJ1-1; abundance: many; len: 15; CDR3nt: TGCGCCAGCAGCTTGGTGCTGGGGCTGGACACTGAAGCTTTCTTT; CDR3aa: CASSLVLGLDTEAFF
d_gene: TRBD2; v_gene: TRBV2; j_gene: TRBJ2-1; abundance: many; len: 17; CDR3nt: TGTGCCAGCAACTTCGGGACTAGCGGGAGAAAAGGCAATGAGCAGTTCTTC; CDR3aa: CASNFGTSGRKGNEQFF
d_gene: .; v_gene: TRBV18; j_gene: TRBJ1-1; abundance: many; len: 16; CDR3nt: TGTGCCAGCTCACGCCAAGGGGCTAATTCGAACACTGAAGCTTTCTTT; CDR3aa: CASSRQGANSNTEAFF
d_gene: .; v_gene: TRBV20-1; j_gene: TRBJ2-7; abundance: many; len: 14; CDR3nt: TGCAGTGCTAGAGATCGTCGGGGATTCGACGAGCAGTACTTC; CDR3aa: CSARDRRGFDEQYF
d_gene: .; v_gene: TRBV7-3; j_gene: TRBJ2-5; abundance: many; len: 13; CDR3nt: TGTGCCAGCAGCCCCCTCGCATCAGAGACCCAGTACTTC; CDR3aa: CASSPLASETQYF
d_gene: TRBD2; v_gene: TRBV7-9; j_gene: TRBJ2-7; abundance: many; len: 16; CDR3nt: TGTGCCAGCAGACCAGGCGGAGGGAGGGCCAGCTACGGGCAGTACTTC; CDR3aa: CASRPGGGRASYGQYF
d_gene: .; v_gene: TRBV6-1; j_gene: TRBJ2-7; abundance: many; len: 14; CDR3nt: TGTGCCAGCAGTTCCAGACAATTGGTCTACGAGCAGTACTTC; CDR3aa: CASSSRQLVYEQYF
d_gene: .; v_gene: TRBV7-2; j_gene: TRBJ1-3; abundance: many; len: 14; CDR3nt: TGTGCCAGCAGGGCAGGGCAGGCTGGAAACACCATATATTTT; CDR3aa: CASRAGQAGNTIYF
d_gene: .; v_gene: TRBV5-1; j_gene: TRBJ1-1; abundance: many; len: 14; CDR3nt: TGCGCCAGCAGCTTTGGACACCCAAAAAATGAAGCTTTCTTT; CDR3aa: CASSFGHPKNEAFF
d_gene: .; v_gene: TRBV11-3; j_gene: TRBJ1-3; abundance: many; len: 15; CDR3nt: TGTGCCAGCAGCTTACAAGGTTATACTGGAAACACCATATATTTT; CDR3aa: CASSLQGYTGNTIYF
d_gene: TRBD1; v_gene: TRBV6-1; j_gene: TRBJ2-1; abundance: few; len: 14; CDR3nt: TGTGCCAGCAGGTCCCGGGACAGCTACAATGAGCAGTTCTTC; CDR3aa: CASRSRDSYNEQFF
d_gene: TRBD1; v_gene: TRBV4-3; j_gene: TRBJ1-5; abundance: many; len: 15; CDR3nt: TGCGCCAGCAGCCAAGAAGGACAGGGGGATCAGCCCCAGCATTTT; CDR3aa: CASSQEGQGDQPQHF
d_gene: TRBD2; v_gene: TRBV3-1; j_gene: TRBJ2-1; abundance: many; len: 18; CDR3nt: TGTGCCAGCAGCCAACCGGGACTAGCGGGAGGGCCGTACAATGAGCAGTTCTTC; CDR3aa: CASSQPGLAGGPYNEQFF
d_gene: .; v_gene: TRBV24-1; j_gene: TRBJ1-2; abundance: many; len: 13; CDR3nt: TGTGCCACCAGTGACCCCGACCTTGGCGGCTACACCTTC; CDR3aa: CATSDPDLGGYTF
d_gene: TRBD1; v_gene: TRBV19; j_gene: TRBJ1-2; abundance: .; len: 16; CDR3nt: TGTGCCAGTAGTAGGCCGGGGACAGGGCCTAACTATGGCTACACCTTC; CDR3aa: CASSRPGTGPNYGYTF
d_gene: TRBD2; v_gene: TRBV19; j_gene: TRBJ2-1; abundance: few; len: 16; CDR3nt: TGTGCCAGTAGTATATTGGGACTAGCGGAGAACAATGAGCAGTTCTTC; CDR3aa: CASSILGLAENNEQFF
d_gene: .; v_gene: TRBV7-6; j_gene: TRBJ1-1; abundance: many; len: 15; CDR3nt: TGTGCCAGCAGCTTAATCACAATAGGGAACACTGAAGCTTTCTTT; CDR3aa: CASSLITIGNTEAFF
d_gene: .; v_gene: TRBV4-3; j_gene: TRBJ1-2; abundance: many; len: 16; CDR3nt: TGCGCCAGCAGCCAAGGACGGGCGGCAGGGGCGGATGGCTACACCTTC; CDR3aa: CASSQGRAAGADGYTF
d_gene: .; v_gene: TRBV2; j_gene: TRBJ2-5; abundance: many; len: 12; CDR3nt: TGTGCCAGCAGCCTTTCCCCGGAGACCCAGTACTTC; CDR3aa: CASSLSPETQYF
d_gene: .; v_gene: TRBV6-5; j_gene: TRBJ1-1; abundance: .; len: 14; CDR3nt: TGTGCCAGCAGTTACCAGGGGCTGAACACTGAAGCTTTCTTT; CDR3aa: CASSYQGLNTEAFF
d_gene: .; v_gene: TRBV5-1; j_gene: TRBJ2-1; abundance: .; len: 14; CDR3nt: TGCGCCAGCAGCTTACGGCAGGGCCTCTATGAGCAGTTCTTC; CDR3aa: CASSLRQGLYEQFF
d_gene: TRBD1; v_gene: TRBV12-3/TRBV12-4; j_gene: TRBJ2-3; abundance: .; len: 15; CDR3nt: TGTGCCAGCAGTCCTGACAGGGTGAGGACAGATACGCAGTATTTT; CDR3aa: CASSPDRVRTDTQYF
d_gene: TRBD1; v_gene: TRBV2; j_gene: TRBJ2-4; abundance: few; len: 15; CDR3nt: TGTGCCAGCAGTAGGGAGGGACAGGGGCAAAACATTCAGTACTTC; CDR3aa: CASSREGQGQNIQYF
d_gene: .; v_gene: TRBV2; j_gene: TRBJ1-5; abundance: many; len: 14; CDR3nt: TGTGCCAGCAGTGACAGGACCGCCAATCAGCCCCAGCATTTT; CDR3aa: CASSDRTANQPQHF
d_gene: .; v_gene: TRBV19; j_gene: TRBJ1-1; abundance: many; len: 13; CDR3nt: TGTGCCAGTAGTCCCGAGAGGAGGACCGAAGCTTTCTTT; CDR3aa: CASSPERRTEAFF
d_gene: .; v_gene: TRBV4-3; j_gene: TRBJ2-7; abundance: many; len: 17; CDR3nt: TGCGCCAGCAGCCGAGGATTTGGGGGGGCGTTTTCCTACGAGCAGTACTTC; CDR3aa: CASSRGFGGAFSYEQYF
d_gene: .; v_gene: TRBV18; j_gene: TRBJ2-3; abundance: many; len: 13; CDR3nt: TGTGCCAGCCCTGGACAGAGCACAGATACGCAGTATTTT; CDR3aa: CASPGQSTDTQYF
d_gene: .; v_gene: TRBV29-1; j_gene: TRBJ1-2; abundance: many; len: 13; CDR3nt: TGCAGCGCTCGGACGGACTTAACATATGGCTACACCTTC; CDR3aa: CSARTDLTYGYTF
d_gene: .; v_gene: TRBV25-1; j_gene: TRBJ1-4; abundance: many; len: 16; CDR3nt: TGTGCCAGCAGTGAAGCGAAGATGAACAAAGTCGAAAAACTGTTTTTT; CDR3aa: CASSEAKMNKVEKLFF
d_gene: .; v_gene: TRBV29-1; j_gene: TRBJ2-1; abundance: .; len: 14; CDR3nt: TGCAGCGTTGATAGGGACGGTACCTACAATGAGCAGTTCTTC; CDR3aa: CSVDRDGTYNEQFF
d_gene: TRBD2; v_gene: TRBV7-2; j_gene: TRBJ2-3; abundance: .; len: 19; CDR3nt: TGTGCCAGCGGCTCGTTGTCCCAGCGGGGGCCTCGTCGGGCAGATACGAAGTATTTT; CDR3aa: CASGSLSQRGPRRADTKYF